Presented here are 21 T cell receptor beta chains from one specimen sequenced in a study of cytomegalovirus exposure and HLA in healthy donors. The PCR ran on 60 Vbeta and 13 Jbeta primers. Produced via immunoSEQ multiplex PCR; TCRdb's table is partial and in-frame only. The table has 150,000 to 200,000 clones, around 80% seen once; the top ten hold 1.4%. Input material: PBMCs. Receptors were obtained from a man in his late teens or twenties in good health and CMV-seronegative.

This clone was detected a few times. The gene calls are TRBV5-1 and TRBJ1-1, with D unclear. CDR3 size: 14 residues. The V end was cut by 2 bases, the J end by 5 bases, with 13 bases between. The germline V gene has CDR1 SGHRS and CDR2 YFSETQ. CDR3 amino acids: CASSFRGGGTEAFF. CDR3 sequence (DNA): TGCGCCAGCAGCTTTCGGGGAGGAGGGACTGAAGCTTTCTTT. Variable domain in full (rest from reference TRBV5-1 and TRBJ1-1): KAGVTQTPRYLIKTRGQQVTLSCSPISGHRSVSWYQQTPGQGLQFLFEYFSETQRNKGNFPGRFSGRQFSNSRSEMNVSTLELGDSALYLCASSFRGGGTEAFFGQGTRLTVV.

CDR3 loop: CASSYYPGYGYTF. The CDR3 region has the DNA TGTGCCAGCAGTTATTACCCCGGGTACGGCTACACCTTC. The genes are TRBV6-5 and TRBJ1-2; D not certain. Trimming took 3 bases from V and 8 from J, leaving 13 bases between them. The V gene's germline CDR1 is MNHEY and CDR2 SVGAGI. The CDR3 runs 13 residues.

This chain uses TRBV4-3 with TRBJ2-3; D is possibly TRBD1 (6 bases). Trimming left V 4 bases short and J 3 bases short, with 11 bases between. Germline V lookup: CDR1 LGHNA, CDR2 YSLEER. CDR3 length equals 14 residues. CDR3 sequence (DNA): TGCGCCAGCAGCCCCAGGGGAAGTACAGATACGCAGTATTTT. Translation: CASSPRGSTDTQYF.

The V gene is TRBV30, the J gene TRBJ2-7; the D gene is possibly TRBD2 (5 bases). CDR1 is GTSNPN and CDR2 is SVGIG in the germline V gene (reference sequence). V was shortened by 2 bases and J by 4 bases, with 9 bases between the two germline ends. CDR3 length: 12 amino acids. The DNA for the CDR3 is TGTGCCTGGAGTCCGACGGGATACGAGCAGTACTTC. Translation gives CAWSPTGYEQYF.

This clone was recorded a few times. The chain carries TRBV6-5 and TRBJ1-4; TRBD1 matches at 8 bases. CDR3 size: 15 residues. Losses at the gene ends were 6 bases for V and 2 bases for J; bases not matched to a gene: 5. Per germline, CDR1 MNHEY and CDR2 SVGAGI. The CDR3 DNA reads TGTGCCAGCAGCCTACAGGGGGGGACTAATGAAAAACTGTTTTTT. Its translation: CASSLQGGTNEKLFF.

V gene TRBV18 combines with J gene TRBJ2-2, with 7 bases identical to TRBD1. The CDR3 sequence is 15 residues long. The V gene end was trimmed by 5 bases and the J gene end by 0 bases; junction bases not matched to a gene: 3. Germline assignment: CDR1 KGHSH and CDR2 LQKENI. The CDR3 DNA sequence: TGTGCCAGCTCATCTGACAGGGCGAACACCGGGGAGCTGTTTTTT. This encodes CASSSDRANTGELFF.

This clone was picked up a small number of times. The rearrangement links TRBV25-1 to TRBJ2-1; the D gene is possibly TRBD2 (7 bases). Trimming removed 7 bases from V and 4 bases from J, with 20 bases in between. Germline CDR1 is MGHDK and CDR2 is SYGVNS. CDR3 length: 16 residues. CDR3 DNA: TGTGCCAGCACTCCGGGTGGGGGGGGGCATTACAATGAGCAGTTCTTC. The encoded protein is CASTPGGGGHYNEQFF.

CDR3 DNA: TGTGCCAGCAGGAGGACAGGCCTCTCCTACGAGCAGTACTTC. Amino acid sequence: CASRRTGLSYEQYF. The chain has TRBV6-5 and TRBJ2-5; 7 bases agree with TRBD1. The J call may be in error: the DNA end matches TRBJ2-7 better. This CDR3 contains 14 residues. From germline, CDR1 is MNHEY and CDR2 SVGAGI.

The J gene is TRBJ2-7, the V gene TRBV13, with 12 bases that match TRBD2. The germline gives CDR1 PRHDT, CDR2 FYEKMQ (reference sequence). With V trimmed by 0 bases and J by 4 bases, 1 base remained unmatched. The CDR3 extends over 15 amino acids. For the CDR3, the DNA is TGTGCCAGCAGCTTAGGGACTAGCGGGAGATACGAGCAGTACTTC. It is translated as CASSLGTSGRYEQYF.

This clone was seen once. CDR3 amino acids: CASSVEGVTSGALETQYF. The CDR3, as DNA: TGTGCCAGCAGCGTAGAAGGGGTAACTAGCGGGGCGCTAGAGACCCAGTACTTC. The J gene is TRBJ2-5, the V gene TRBV9; TRBD2 matches at 10 bases. This CDR3 is 18 amino acids long. Germline assignment: CDR1 SGDLS and CDR2 YYNGEE. The ends lost 0 bases at V and 4 bases at J; junction bases unmatched: 12. Together with reference TRBV9 and TRBJ2-5, the CDR3 gives the full variable domain: DSGVTQTPKHLITATGQRVTLRCSPRSGDLSVYWYQQSLDQGLQFLIQYYNGEERAKGNILERFSAQQFPDLHSELNLSSLELGDSALYFCASSVEGVTSGALETQYFGPGTRLLVL.

The chain employs TRBV4-1 and TRBJ1-2, with 10 bases identical to TRBD1. Germline assignment: CDR1 MGHRA and CDR2 YSYEKL. There are 16 residues in the CDR3. The V and J ends lost 1 base and 3 bases, in that order; junction bases with no gene match: 5. The CDR3 DNA sequence: TGCGCCAGCAGCCAAGGGGTTGGACAGGGGGACTATGGCTACACCTTC. It encodes CASSQGVGQGDYGYTF.

The chain links TRBV21-1 to TRBJ2-2; the D call in the table, TRBD2, was not verified against the DNA. TRBV21-1 is flagged as a pseudogene. This CDR3 is 18 amino acids long. CDR3 loop: CASSKRLGLAGNTGELFF. CDR3 DNA sequence: TGTGCCAGCAGCAAACGCCTGGGACTAGCGGGAAACACCGGGGAGCTGTTTTTT.

The V gene is TRBV11-2, the J gene TRBJ2-1; 13 nucleotides agree with TRBD2. This CDR3 spans 16 amino acids. V lost 7 bases to trimming and J lost 7 bases; unmatched junction nucleotides: 10. The germline V gene has CDR1 SGHAT and CDR2 FQNNGV. This CDR3 is CASIRALAGGRNEQFF. CDR3 nucleotide sequence: TGTGCCAGCATACGCGCACTAGCGGGGGGGAGGAATGAGCAGTTCTTC.

The gene calls are TRBV9 and TRBJ1-2; tentatively, D is TRBD1 (5 bases). This CDR3 is 15 amino acids long. The germline gives CDR1 SGDLS, CDR2 YYNGEE. Trimming pared 0 bases from V and 6 bases from J, leaving 15 bases between. Here the CDR3 reads CASSVEQGSVDGYTF. CDR3 DNA: TGTGCCAGCAGCGTAGAGCAGGGTTCGGTCGATGGCTACACCTTC.

Comment on this clone: Within the sample, other DNA sequences also encode this same CDR3. This chain connects TRBV5-1 to TRBJ2-7; D possibly corresponds to TRBD1 (5 bases). Germline loops: CDR1 SGHRS, CDR2 YFSETQ. This CDR3 has 13 residues. V was pared by 0 bases and J by 3 bases, with 7 bases between. The CDR3 is CASSLGQSYEQYF. The DNA for the CDR3 is TGCGCCAGCAGCTTGGGACAGAGCTACGAGCAGTACTTC.

This clone was seen a single time. The gene calls are TRBV6-5 and TRBJ1-3; D might be TRBD1 (5 bases). V lost 6 bases, J lost 0 bases, and 12 bases lay in between. This CDR3 is 15 amino acids long. In germline, CDR1 is MNHEY, CDR2 SVGAGI. DNA for the CDR3: TGTGCCAGCAGGCGGGACCGAAGCTCTGGAAACACCATATATTTT. Translation gives CASRRDRSSGNTIYF.

This rearrangement joins TRBV18 to TRBJ1-1, with D possibly TRBD1 on 6 matching bases. The CDR3 is made up of 15 amino acids. With 0 bases removed from V and 1 base from J, the gap between germline ends came to 9 bases. From germline, CDR1 is KGHSH and CDR2 LQKENI. The CDR3 region is CASSPPGAPNTEAFF. The CDR3 coding sequence is TGTGCCAGCTCACCACCGGGGGCTCCGAACACTGAAGCTTTCTTT.

The J gene is TRBJ2-3, the V gene TRBV12-5; 8 positions match TRBD2. This CDR3 is built from 17 residues. The germline gives CDR1 LGHNT, CDR2 FRNRAP. The V gene end was trimmed by 3 bases and the J gene end by 1 base; junction bases not matched to a gene: 9. Written as DNA, the CDR3 is TGTGCTAGTGGTTTCCGGGGGGGGGCCCGGGGCACAGATACGCAGTATTTT. Translating it yields CASGFRGGARGTDTQYF.

This clone was observed a few times. The chain employs TRBV6-6 and TRBJ2-5; tentative D call: TRBD2 (5 bases). Trimming removed 6 bases from V and 1 base from J, with 9 bases in between. The germline gives CDR1 MNHNY, CDR2 SVGAGI (reference sequence). The CDR3 is 13 residues long. Here the CDR3 DNA reads TGTGCCAGCAGAACGGGGATCCAAGAGACCCAGTACTTC. It encodes CASRTGIQETQYF.

This chain links TRBV6-5 with TRBJ1-2; D perhaps matches TRBD1 (6 bases). This CDR3 spans 15 amino acids. CDR1 and CDR2 from the germline V gene are MNHEY and SVGAGI. V was pared by 2 bases and J by 4 bases, with 14 bases between. CDR3 sequence (DNA): TGTGCCAGCAGTTACCGAGTGCAGGGGAGCTATGGCTACACCTTC. The encoded protein is CASSYRVQGSYGYTF.

The V gene is TRBV30, the J gene TRBJ2-7; no reliable D call. This CDR3 comprises 12 residues. V was shortened by 2 bases and J by 5 bases, with 10 bases between the two germline ends. CDR1 and CDR2 (germline): GTSNPN, SVGIG (reference sequence). DNA for the CDR3: TGTGCCTGGAGTTCGGGTCTCCACGAGCAGTACTTC. It is translated as CAWSSGLHEQYF.